This entry concerns a single T cell receptor (beta chain). What it binds is unknown. Distinct nucleotide sequences in the sample also encode this CDR3. The CDR3 runs to 15 residues. Germline V gives CDR1 MNHNS, CDR2 SASEGT. V was cut by 1 base and J by 3 bases, with 10 bases left in between. Some clones are missing from TCRdb's copy, which holds only in-frame ones; the method was immunoSEQ multiplex PCR. The profile covers millions of clones, with 95% appearing a single time and 0.13% taken by the ten largest. These data come from a study of shared clonotypes between healthy human individuals. Study-level information: Participating donors consisted of a couple of women and a few men aged 18 to 49.

Whole-study results and caveats: Sequencing depth was expected to affect clonotype sharing among donors. Shared clonotypes: roughly 4.5% naive CD4, around 3.5% naive CD8, around 2.2% memory CD4, over 0.3% memory CD8.

Splitting the CD4+ cells yielded a CD45RA+ naive subset and a CD45RA-negative memory subset. The receptor comes from a man between 18 and 35 years old in good health. The V call is TRBV6-1, the J call TRBJ1-5, with D possibly TRBD1 on 5 matching bases. The sequenced sample consisted of naive CD4+ T cells sorted from blood. Subset noted: CD45RA+ positively selected. The CDR3 is CASSEGGSPNQPQHF. Here the CDR3 DNA reads TGTGCCAGCAGTGAAGGGGGGTCTCCCAATCAGCCCCAGCATTTT.